One sample yielded the 21 T cell receptor beta chains listed below, sequenced in a study of identical twins. TCRdb fed the 5' RACE reads into MiXCR, producing one record per CDR3 protein. There are 600,000 to 700,000 distinct CDR3 sequences in the sample; over 20% occur only once, and 4.3% lies in the top ten. The data were also submitted as part of a second study, on T cells expressing NK-cell markers.

The source material was PBMCs. The receptors originated from a woman aged 18-29 years in good health.

This sequence joins TRBV29-1 and TRBJ2-7; 10 bases map to TRBD2. Unmatched junction bases numbered 2, after V lost 4 bases and J lost 2 bases. In germline, CDR1 is SQVTM, CDR2 ANQGSEA. The length of the CDR3 is 13 residues. The CDR3 spells CSVGTSGTYEQYF. The CDR3 coding sequence is TGCAGCGTTGGGACTAGCGGAACCTACGAGCAGTACTTC.

This clonotype appeared a few times. The V and J genes are TRBV3-1 and TRBJ2-7; D is unclear. Trimming left V 6 bases short and J 3 bases short, with 15 bases between. This CDR3 comprises 14 residues. CDR1 and CDR2 (germline): LGHDT, YNNKEL (reference sequence). CDR3 DNA: TGTGCCAGCAGTGACAATCTGGTGTTCTACGAGCAGTACTTC. Protein: CASSDNLVFYEQYF.

The chain carries TRBV7-6 and TRBJ2-7; the D is unclear. Germline assignment: CDR1 SGHVS and CDR2 FNYEAQ. The CDR3 is 13 amino acids. The V end lost 5 bases, the J end lost 6 bases, and 14 bases lay between the germline ends. The CDR3 DNA is TGTGCCAGCAGCACTGGACCCCTGGGCGAGCAGTACTTC. Translating gives CASSTGPLGEQYF.

This clonotype was seen a few times. V is TRBV27 and J is TRBJ2-1; a possible D gene is TRBD2 (5 bases). The CDR3 has 15 amino acids. Germline CDR1 reads MNHEY; CDR2 reads SMNVEV (reference sequence). Trimming removed 5 bases at V and 10 bases at J, with 21 bases between. The chain's CDR3 is CASSPVGSWSPEQFF. The CDR3 DNA reads TGTGCCAGCAGTCCTGTGGGGAGTTGGAGCCCAGAGCAGTTCTTC.

This clonotype was detected ten times or more. This chain links TRBV20-1 with TRBJ2-3, with D possibly TRBD2 on 6 matching bases. CDR1 is DFQATT and CDR2 is SNEGSKA in the germline V gene (reference sequence). The V gene lost 3 bases and the J gene lost 0 bases, with 10 bases spanning the gap. The CDR3 length is 14 residues. This CDR3 reads CSARDYTSTDTQYF. The CDR3 DNA reads as TGCAGTGCTAGGGACTACACTAGCACAGATACGCAGTATTTT.

V is TRBV20-1 and J is TRBJ2-1; 10 nucleotides align to TRBD2. V shed 3 bases, J shed 0 bases, and the junction held 11 bases outside the gene matches. CDR1 is DFQATT, CDR2 SNEGSKA, per germline (reference sequence). CDR3 size: 18 residues. The DNA for the CDR3 is TGCAGTGCTAGGGTAGCGGGAGGTCAAACTAGCTCCTACAATGAGCAGTTCTTC. Its translation is CSARVAGGQTSSYNEQFF.

The chain recombines TRBV5-1 with TRBJ2-3; 10 bases map to TRBD1. The CDR3 totals 18 residues. Unmatched junction bases numbered 13, after V lost 1 base and J lost 5 bases. Germline-derived CDR1 and CDR2 are SGHRS and YFSETQ. CDR3 sequence: CASSLMTGTGAEKDTQYF. The CDR3 DNA sequence: TGCGCCAGCAGCTTGATGACCGGGACAGGGGCCGAAAAAGATACGCAGTATTTT.

The rearrangement uses TRBV15 and TRBJ2-1, with TRBD2 matching over 7 bases. Looked up from germline, CDR1 is LNHNV and CDR2 is YYDKDF (reference sequence). CDR3 length: 13 residues. V was pared by 5 bases and J by 8 bases, with 6 bases of the junction left unmatched. CDR3 DNA sequence: TGTGCCACCAGCCGCCCGGCGGGGGATGAGCAGTTCTTC. Translated, it gives CATSRPAGDEQFF.

Many counts were recorded for this clonotype. This chain uses TRBV5-5 with TRBJ1-5; D is unresolved. CDR3 length: 14 residues. Trimming took off 1 base at V and 6 bases at J, with 11 bases between the two ends. Germline-derived CDR1 and CDR2 are SGHKS and YYEKEE (reference sequence). The CDR3 region is CASSLRYLRQPQHF. The CDR3 coding sequence is TGTGCCAGCAGCTTGCGCTACCTTCGTCAGCCCCAGCATTTT.

This clonotype was counted a few times. The V and J genes are TRBV7-9 and TRBJ2-3, with D possibly TRBD2 on 6 matching bases. V was trimmed by 2 bases and J by 6 bases, leaving 9 bases between them. CDR1 is SEHNR and CDR2 is FQNEAQ in the germline V gene (reference sequence). This CDR3 is built from 13 residues. Here the CDR3 reads CASSLRREDTQYF. The CDR3 nucleotides read TGTGCCAGCAGCTTACGTCGGGAGGATACGCAGTATTTT. Looking up the rest from reference TRBV7-9 and TRBJ2-3 gives the full variable domain: DTGVSQNPRHKITKRGQNVTFRCDPISEHNRLYWYRQTLGQGPEFLTYFQNEAQLEKSRLLSDRFSAERPKGSFSTLEIQRTEQGDSAMYLCASSLRREDTQYFGPGTRLTVL.

This clonotype was observed a handful of times. The V gene is TRBV27, the J gene TRBJ2-7, with D hard to call. Trimming took off 2 bases at V and 6 bases at J, with 14 bases between the two ends. This CDR3 is built from 14 residues. Germline-derived CDR1 and CDR2 are MNHEY and SMNVEV (reference sequence). The CDR3 DNA follows: TGTGCCAGCAGTTTAAAAGGCACCTCGCGCGAGCAGTACTTC. Residues: CASSLKGTSREQYF.

This clonotype appeared many times. CDR3 amino acids: CASSFTSGPYNEQFF. In DNA, the CDR3 is TGTGCCAGCAGCTTTACTAGCGGACCCTACAATGAGCAGTTCTTC. V gene TRBV7-2 combines with J gene TRBJ2-1, with 8 nucleotides matching TRBD2. The CDR3 covers 15 residues. The germline V gene encodes CDR1 SGHTA and CDR2 FQGNSA. The ends lost 3 bases at V and 2 bases at J; junction bases unmatched: 3.

In its sample, this clonotype was seen a few times. The chain has TRBV4-2 and TRBJ2-7; TRBD1 or TRBD2 may be the D gene (5 bases each). V was shortened by 4 bases and J by 6 bases, with 16 bases between the two germline ends. The CDR3 totals 14 residues. In germline, CDR1 is LGHNA, CDR2 YNFKEQ. CDR3 loop: CASSPGRGEGEQYF. CDR3 DNA sequence: TGTGCCAGCAGCCCAGGGAGAGGAGAAGGCGAGCAGTACTTC.

The chain is built from TRBV20-1 and TRBJ1-2; no definite D call. From germline, CDR1 is DFQATT and CDR2 SNEGSKA (reference sequence). Trimming left V 6 bases short and J 0 bases short, with 32 bases between. This CDR3 region has 20 residues. CDR3 amino acids: CSARYFPWQAGRLANYGYTF. The CDR3 DNA sequence: TGCAGTGCCCGATATTTCCCATGGCAGGCCGGGAGGTTGGCTAACTATGGCTACACCTTC.

This clonotype was observed a few times. The chain employs TRBV4-3 and TRBJ2-1, with 14 bases matching TRBD2. Per the germline V gene, CDR1 is LGHNA and CDR2 is YSLEER. Trimming at V came to 4 bases and at J to 3 bases, leaving 5 bases not matched to a gene. There are 17 residues in the CDR3. The CDR3, as DNA: TGCGCCAGCAGCCCAGGGACTAGCGGGAGTAACTACAATGAGCAGTTCTTC. Amino acids: CASSPGTSGSNYNEQFF.

The chain has TRBV25-1 and TRBJ2-5; 10 bases are shared with TRBD1. CDR3 size: 16 residues. Germline lookup yields CDR1 MGHDK and CDR2 SYGVNS. V was clipped by 3 bases and J by 2 bases; unmatched bases: 6. The CDR3 here is CASSDLRDRGQETQYF. The CDR3 coding sequence is TGTGCCAGCAGTGACCTTCGGGACAGGGGTCAAGAGACCCAGTACTTC.

The chain combines TRBV20-1 with TRBJ1-2; D not resolved. With 1 base removed from V and 8 bases from J, the gap between germline ends came to 11 bases. Germline V gene lookup returns CDR1 DFQATT and CDR2 SNEGSKA (reference sequence). This CDR3 contains 12 residues. The CDR3 loop reads CSARARGGGYTF. The CDR3 coding sequence is TGCAGTGCTAGAGCTCGGGGTGGAGGCTACACCTTC.

At least ten counts were recorded for this clonotype. This sequence joins TRBV12-3 or TRBV12-4 and TRBJ2-4; D gene unclear. V dropped 3 bases and J dropped 0 bases, with 3 bases sitting between them. This CDR3 spans 13 amino acids. This CDR3 is CASSLLAKNIQYF. For the CDR3, the DNA is TGTGCCAGCAGTTTGCTAGCCAAAAACATTCAGTACTTC.

This clonotype was seen more than once but under ten times. This rearrangement joins TRBV7-2 to TRBJ1-1, with TRBD1 identical over 9 bases. V gave up 5 bases and J gave up 6 bases; unmatched junction bases: 7. The CDR3 length is 14 residues. Germline V gives CDR1 SGHTA, CDR2 FQGNSA. The CDR3 DNA is TGTGCCAGCAGCCGCGGGACAGGGAAACCTGAAGCTTTCTTT. Protein sequence: CASSRGTGKPEAFF.

The chain uses TRBV7-3 and TRBJ2-3; D is perhaps TRBD1 (5 bases). Germline V gives CDR1 SGHTA, CDR2 FQGTGA. V lost 6 bases and J lost 0, with 13 bases in between. The CDR3 contains 15 residues. CDR3 region: CASSISGHSTDTQYF. CDR3 coding DNA: TGTGCCAGCAGTATCTCAGGACATAGCACAGATACGCAGTATTTT.

This clonotype was counted a few times. The chain couples TRBV4-2 to TRBJ2-7, with D possibly TRBD1 on 5 matching bases. Germline V CDR1 and CDR2: LGHNA, YNFKEQ. CDR3 length: 15 residues. V lost 0 bases and J 4 bases, leaving 13 bases between the germline ends. In DNA, the CDR3 is TGTGCCAGCAGCCAAGACGCAGGGCCTAGGTACGAGCAGTACTTC. It is translated as CASSQDAGPRYEQYF.